The entry that follows covers one T cell receptor beta chain sequence. Its target is unknown. When sampled, the donors appeared nominally healthy, though they likely had unrecorded immune exposures. The data stem from a study of cytomegalovirus exposure and HLA in healthy donors. Study at large: Approximately 85 million unique TCRs from HLA-typed donors were held in an early data release. Whole-study results and caveats: It was taken for granted in presence/absence analyses that sequencing depth across donors was roughly uniform.

In germline, CDR1 is LNHDA, CDR2 SQIVND (reference sequence). CDR3 length: 15 amino acids. V was trimmed by 7 bases and J by 3 bases, leaving 16 bases between them. PCR amplification relied on 60 Vbeta primers (plus 13 Jbeta primers). This table comes from immunoSEQ multiplex PCR, and its TCRdb copy is limited to in-frame clones, with some not included. Of roughly 120,000 clones listed, 65% to 80% are singletons. This TCR derives from an older woman in good health and CMV-seropositive. Sequencing was performed on PBMCs. This sequence joins TRBV19 and TRBJ1-5, with a weak D call TRBD1 (5 bases). The CDR3 reads CASNLDNTLNQPQHF. The CDR3 bases are TGTGCCAGTAACCTGGACAACACCCTCAATCAGCCCCAGCATTTT.